Presented here are 29 T cell receptor beta chains from one specimen sequenced in a study of somatic mutations in cytotoxic T cells in rheumatoid arthritis. Assay: immunoSEQ multiplex PCR; the TCRdb copy retains only in-frame clones and omits some. The table shows 3,600 or so clones, with about 84% occurring only once. Sequencing used CD8+ T cells sorted from blood. The receptors come from a man aged 40-55 years with rheumatoid arthritis.

The chain has TRBV27 and TRBJ1-5; 8 nucleotides match TRBD1. The V gene end was trimmed by 2 bases and the J gene end by 6 bases; junction bases not matched to a gene: 3. The CDR3 sequence is 14 residues long. The germline V gene encodes CDR1 MNHEY and CDR2 SMNVEV (reference sequence). CDR3: CASSLRDRSQPQHF. The CDR3 DNA sequence: TGTGCCAGCAGTTTAAGGGACAGGAGTCAGCCCCAGCATTTT.

J is TRBJ2-2 and V is TRBV6-4; 9 nucleotides agree with TRBD2. The CDR3 sequence is 16 residues long. Germline values: CDR1 MRHNA, CDR2 SNTAGT. V lost 3 bases, J lost 1 base, and 3 bases stayed unmatched. The CDR3 sequence is CASSETSGWNTGELFF. In nucleotides, the CDR3 is TGTGCCAGCAGTGAAACTAGCGGGTGGAACACCGGGGAGCTGTTTTTT.

This rearrangement joins TRBV7-9 to TRBJ2-5; TRBD1 matches at 8 bases. J was trimmed by 4 bases and V by 3 bases; bases with no gene match: 10. CDR1 is SEHNR and CDR2 is FQNEAQ in the germline V gene (reference sequence). CDR3 length equals 16 residues. CDR3 DNA sequence: TGTGCCAGCAGCTTTTCCGGCGGACAGGGTCGAGAGACCCAGTACTTC. Encoded protein: CASSFSGGQGRETQYF.

This clone was picked up a small number of times. V and J are TRBV30 and TRBJ1-5, with 8 bases lining up with TRBD1. V was clipped by 3 bases and J by 7 bases; unmatched bases: 11. The CDR3 length is 15 residues. Germline CDR1 and CDR2: GTSNPN and SVGIG (reference sequence). The CDR3: CAWSRTGSTQQPQHF. CDR3 nucleotides: TGTGCCTGGAGCCGGACAGGGAGTACCCAGCAGCCCCAGCATTTT.

This chain connects TRBV4-1 to TRBJ2-1, with D maybe TRBD1 (6 bases). The V gene lost 1 base and the J gene lost 7 bases, with 11 bases spanning the gap. The CDR3 is made up of 14 amino acids. CDR1 and CDR2 from the germline V gene are MGHRA and YSYEKL. The CDR3 coding sequence is TGCGCCAGCAGCCAAGTCCAGAGGGGGAATGAGCAGTTCTTC. This translates into CASSQVQRGNEQFF.

The V and J genes are TRBV7-2 and TRBJ2-7; TRBD2 aligns across 7 bases. Trimming at V came to 5 bases and at J to 2 bases, leaving 6 bases not matched to a gene. The germline gives CDR1 SGHTA, CDR2 FQGNSA. The length of the CDR3 is 14 residues. The CDR3: CASSPLAEAYEQYF. The CDR3 bases are TGTGCCAGCAGCCCTCTAGCGGAAGCCTACGAGCAGTACTTC.

The CDR3 loop is CASSALQGSSSEQYF. DNA of the CDR3: TGTGCCAGCAGTGCGTTACAGGGTTCAAGTAGCGAGCAGTACTTC. This rearrangement joins TRBV6-1 to TRBJ2-7, with a possible D match to TRBD1 (6 bases). The CDR3 is 15 residues long. V lost 4 bases and J 6 bases, leaving 19 bases between the germline ends. Germline values: CDR1 MNHNS, CDR2 SASEGT.

The V gene is TRBV19, the J gene TRBJ2-1, with 7 bases aligning to TRBD2. The junction had 5 bases not matched to a gene; V was cut back by 3 bases and J by 0 bases. The CDR3 has 16 residues. Germline-derived CDR1 and CDR2 are LNHDA and SQIVND (reference sequence). CDR3: CASSIGLGGSYNEQFF. CDR3 DNA sequence: TGTGCCAGTAGTATTGGACTAGGCGGCTCCTACAATGAGCAGTTCTTC.

This rearrangement joins TRBV2 to TRBJ1-3; D unclear. Germline lookup yields CDR1 SNHLY and CDR2 FYNNEI. V was trimmed by 4 bases and J by 4 bases, leaving 11 bases between them. The CDR3 has 14 amino acids. The DNA for the CDR3 is TGTGCCAGCAGTGGGGCAAGGCAGGGAAACACCATATATTTT. Its protein product is CASSGARQGNTIYF. The full variable domain, completed using reference TRBV2 and TRBJ1-3, is EPEVTQTPSHQVTQMGQEVILRCVPISNHLYFYWYRQILGQKVEFLVSFYNNEISEKSEIFDDQFSVERPDGSNFTLKIRSTKLEDSAMYFCASSGARQGNTIYFGEGSWLTVV.

The chain combines TRBV30 with TRBJ2-6, with 9 bases matching TRBD1. Germline CDR1 is GTSNPN and CDR2 is SVGIG (reference sequence). Losses at the gene ends were 4 bases for V and 0 bases for J; bases not matched to a gene: 4. CDR3 length equals 16 residues. The CDR3 coding sequence is TGTGCCTGGATCGGGACAGGGTCCTCTGGGGCCAACGTCCTGACTTTC. Amino acid sequence: CAWIGTGSSGANVLTF.

The chain recombines TRBV6-4 with TRBJ2-5; tentative D call: TRBD1 (6 bases). TRBJ2-7 matches the DNA end more closely, so the J call is doubtful. Germline CDR1 MRHNA, CDR2 SNTAGT. This CDR3 contains 16 residues. The CDR3 spells CASSDLVRTAQYEQYF. For the CDR3, the DNA is TGTGCCAGCAGTGATCTGGTTCGGACAGCGCAATACGAGCAGTACTTC.

The rearrangement uses TRBV4-2 and TRBJ2-7, with a tentative D call TRBD2 (5 bases). The germline gives CDR1 LGHNA, CDR2 YNFKEQ. The CDR3 contains 15 residues. Trimming pared 0 bases from V and 5 bases from J, leaving 14 bases between. CDR3 DNA sequence: TGTGCCAGCAGCCAAGATTTCGGGGAGTCCCACGAGCAGTACTTC. Its translation: CASSQDFGESHEQYF.

The rearrangement links TRBV28 to TRBJ2-5, with D hard to call. The germline gives CDR1 MDHEN, CDR2 SYDVKM. The germline V and J ends were trimmed by 4 bases and 4 bases, with 13 bases remaining between them. There are 14 residues in the CDR3. The CDR3 bases are TGTGCCAGCAGTTACGAGGTATTAGGAGAGACCCAGTACTTC. This codes for CASSYEVLGETQYF.

The chain is built from TRBV11-2 and TRBJ2-7; tentative D call: TRBD2 (6 bases). The CDR3 has 14 amino acids. Trimming took 3 bases from V and 0 from J, leaving 9 bases between them. The germline V gene encodes CDR1 SGHAT and CDR2 FQNNGV. CDR3 sequence reads: CASSFYSGSYEQYF. The CDR3 DNA is TGTGCCAGCAGCTTCTATAGCGGCTCCTACGAGCAGTACTTC.

V gene TRBV20-1 combines with J gene TRBJ2-3, with D unclear. Germline CDR1 reads DFQATT; CDR2 reads SNEGSKA (reference sequence). CDR3 length: 11 amino acids. Trimming took off 4 bases at V and 5 bases at J, with 7 bases between the two ends. Here the CDR3 DNA reads TGCAGTGCTACCCCGCGAGATACGCAGTATTTT. It yields the protein CSATPRDTQYF.

This rearrangement joins TRBV4-1 to TRBJ1-6, with 7 bases matching TRBD1. The V gene's germline CDR1 is MGHRA and CDR2 YSYEKL. CDR3 size: 15 residues. The V and J ends lost 4 bases and 6 bases, in that order; junction bases with no gene match: 6. The CDR3 DNA reads TGCGCCAGCAGCCCGAAGGGGGACAGTAATTCACCCCTCCACTTT. Translated: CASSPKGDSNSPLHF.

The chain couples TRBV27 to TRBJ2-7; D perhaps matches TRBD2 (7 bases). CDR1 is MNHEY, CDR2 SMNVEV, per germline (reference sequence). This CDR3 is 16 amino acids long. The germline V and J ends were trimmed by 5 bases and 0 bases, with 17 bases remaining between them. CDR3 sequence: CASSPSAGALSYEQYF. DNA for the CDR3: TGTGCCAGCAGTCCCTCTGCGGGGGCCCTCTCCTACGAGCAGTACTTC.

This rearrangement joins TRBV6-5 to TRBJ2-5; 7 positions match TRBD1. The CDR3 extends over 15 amino acids. V was clipped by 10 bases and J by 5 bases; unmatched bases: 16. Germline assignment: CDR1 MNHEY and CDR2 SVGAGI. CDR3 protein: CATKNLQGYGETQYF. CDR3 bases: TGTGCCACGAAGAACCTACAGGGGTATGGGGAGACCCAGTACTTC.

The gene calls are TRBV5-6 and TRBJ1-2; no reliable D call. V was cut by 4 bases and J by 4 bases, with 11 bases left in between. CDR1 and CDR2 (germline): SGHDT, YYEEEE. CDR3 length: 13 amino acids. The CDR3 region is CASSITGSYGYTF. The CDR3 DNA follows: TGTGCCAGCAGCATTACCGGGAGCTATGGCTACACCTTC.

A single count supports this clone. The V call is TRBV28, the J call TRBJ1-3, with D uncertain. Per the germline V gene, CDR1 is MDHEN and CDR2 is SYDVKM. V lost 6 bases to trimming and J lost 0 bases, with 15 bases between them. CDR3 length: 16 residues. The CDR3 here is CASRPPSHFSGNTIYF. CDR3 sequence (DNA): TGTGCCAGCAGGCCACCCAGTCATTTCTCTGGAAACACCATATATTTT.

The chain carries TRBV5-4 and TRBJ2-2; D is perhaps TRBD2 (6 bases). CDR1 is SGHNT and CDR2 is YYREEE in the germline V gene (reference sequence). The CDR3 spans 15 residues. The V and J ends lost 3 bases and 1 base respectively, with 10 bases between them. The CDR3 nucleotides are TGTGCCAGCAGCTCCACGGGACTGAACACCGGGGAGCTGTTTTTT. Its protein is CASSSTGLNTGELFF.

The chain recombines TRBV11-2 with TRBJ2-7, with D unresolved. Germline V gene data show CDR1 as SGHAT and CDR2 as FQNNGV. The CDR3 runs 13 residues. V lost 2 bases to trimming and J lost 7 bases, with 12 bases between them. For the CDR3, the DNA is TGTGCCAGCAGCTTAAGTCTCGTGCGGGAGCAGTACTTC. Protein product: CASSLSLVREQYF.

The J gene is TRBJ1-1, the V gene TRBV28; D remains unclear. Per the germline V gene, CDR1 is MDHEN and CDR2 is SYDVKM. Trimming stripped 6 bases from V and 0 bases from J, with 17 bases between. The CDR3 has 16 residues. CDR3 DNA sequence: TGTGCCAGCAGGGAACAAAGAGACACAATGAACACTGAAGCTTTCTTT. Translating it yields CASREQRDTMNTEAFF.

The V call is TRBV7-9, the J call TRBJ1-5; 7 bases match TRBD1. The length of the CDR3 is 16 residues. Looked up from germline, CDR1 is SEHNR and CDR2 is FQNEAQ (reference sequence). J was trimmed by 2 bases and V by 0 bases; bases with no gene match: 4. The CDR3 nucleotides read TGTGCCAGCAGCTTAGCGTCAGGGGGGCGCAATCAGCCCCAGCATTTT. It yields the protein CASSLASGGRNQPQHF.

The genes are TRBV27 and TRBJ2-1, with unresolved D. The CDR3 contains 12 residues. Germline loops: CDR1 MNHEY, CDR2 SMNVEV (reference sequence). The V gene lost 2 bases and the J gene lost 9 bases, with 8 bases spanning the gap. The CDR3 spells CASSLRGPEQFF. The CDR3 DNA is TGTGCCAGCAGTTTACGAGGTCCTGAGCAGTTCTTC.

The CDR3 DNA reads TGTGCCTGGAGTTCCGACTCGGGAGGCACTGAAGCTTTCTTT. Amino acids: CAWSSDSGGTEAFF. The chain combines TRBV30 with TRBJ1-1, with no clear D. The V gene's germline CDR1 is GTSNPN and CDR2 SVGIG (reference sequence). The CDR3 runs to 14 residues. Trimming pared 2 bases from V and 4 bases from J, leaving 14 bases between.

This chain uses TRBV28 with TRBJ2-7; 14 bases are shared with TRBD2. The CDR3 runs to 18 residues. Germline CDR1 is MDHEN and CDR2 is SYDVKM. Trimming at V came to 4 bases and at J to 3 bases, leaving 11 bases not matched to a gene. The CDR3 is CASSSVPGLAGVYYEQYF. As DNA, the CDR3 is TGTGCCAGCAGTTCGGTCCCGGGACTAGCGGGAGTCTACTACGAGCAGTACTTC.

The V and J genes are TRBV21-1 and TRBJ2-3; TRBD1, the table's D call, lacks a check against the DNA. TRBV21-1 is classified as a pseudogene. The CDR3 runs to 17 residues. The CDR3 protein is CASSKGQGHTHTDTQYF. DNA for the CDR3: TGTGCCAGCAGCAAAGGACAGGGACACACACACACAGATACGCAGTATTTT.

The chain links TRBV11-2 to TRBJ2-5; tentative D call: TRBD2 (5 bases). The J call may be wrong; the DNA end is better matched by TRBJ2-7. The CDR3 extends over 15 amino acids. Germline V gene sequence: CDR1 SGHAT, CDR2 FQNNGV. The CDR3 nucleotides read TGTGCCAGCAGCTTAGACGATAGCGCCTCCTACGAGCAGTACTTC. This translates into CASSLDDSASYEQYF.